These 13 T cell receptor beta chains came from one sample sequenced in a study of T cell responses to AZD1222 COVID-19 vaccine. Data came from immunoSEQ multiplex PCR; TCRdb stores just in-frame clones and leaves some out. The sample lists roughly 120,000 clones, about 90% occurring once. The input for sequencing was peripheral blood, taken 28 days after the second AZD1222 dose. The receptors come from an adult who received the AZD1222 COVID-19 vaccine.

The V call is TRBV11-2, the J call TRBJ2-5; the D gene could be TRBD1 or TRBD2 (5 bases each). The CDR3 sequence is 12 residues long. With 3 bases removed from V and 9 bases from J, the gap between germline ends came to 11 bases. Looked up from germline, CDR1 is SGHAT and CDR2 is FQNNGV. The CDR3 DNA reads TGTGCCAGCAGCTTCGGGGCCAGCTCCCAGTACTTC. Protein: CASSFGASSQYF.

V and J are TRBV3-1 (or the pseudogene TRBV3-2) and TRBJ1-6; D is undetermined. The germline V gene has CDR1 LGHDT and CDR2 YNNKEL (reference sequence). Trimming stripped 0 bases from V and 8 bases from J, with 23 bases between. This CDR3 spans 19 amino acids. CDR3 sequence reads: CASSQENSLRRLLDSPLHF. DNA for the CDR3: TGTGCCAGCAGCCAAGAGAACAGCCTCCGCCGACTTCTCGATTCACCCCTCCACTTT.

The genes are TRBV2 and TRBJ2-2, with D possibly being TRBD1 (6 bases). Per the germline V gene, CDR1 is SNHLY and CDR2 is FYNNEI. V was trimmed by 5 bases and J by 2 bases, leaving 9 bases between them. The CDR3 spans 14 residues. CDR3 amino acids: CASSYRANTGELFF. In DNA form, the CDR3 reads TGTGCCAGCAGTTACAGGGCTAACACCGGGGAGCTGTTTTTT.

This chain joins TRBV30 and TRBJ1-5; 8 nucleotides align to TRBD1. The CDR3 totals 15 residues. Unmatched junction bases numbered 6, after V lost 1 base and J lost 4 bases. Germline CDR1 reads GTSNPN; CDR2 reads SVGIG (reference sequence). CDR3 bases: TGTGCCTGGAGTGGCATAACAGGGGGAAATCAGCCCCAGCATTTT. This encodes CAWSGITGGNQPQHF.

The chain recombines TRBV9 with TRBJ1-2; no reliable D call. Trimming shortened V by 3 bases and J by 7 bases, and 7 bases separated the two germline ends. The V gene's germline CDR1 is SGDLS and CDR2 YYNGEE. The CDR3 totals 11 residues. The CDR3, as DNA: TGTGCCAGCAGCGCGCGGGGTGGCTACACCTTC. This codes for CASSARGGYTF. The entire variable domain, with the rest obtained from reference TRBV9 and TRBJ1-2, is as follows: DSGVTQTPKHLITATGQRVTLRCSPRSGDLSVYWYQQSLDQGLQFLIQYYNGEERAKGNILERFSAQQFPDLHSELNLSSLELGDSALYFCASSARGGYTFGSGTRLTVV.

DNA for the CDR3: TGTGCCAGCAGTACTGGTGGAGGTCAGCCCCAGCATTTT. Protein sequence: CASSTGGGQPQHF. The rearrangement joins TRBV28 to TRBJ1-5; D uncertain. V gave up 5 bases and J gave up 6 bases, with 11 bases separating them. This CDR3 is built from 13 residues. From germline, CDR1 is MDHEN and CDR2 SYDVKM.

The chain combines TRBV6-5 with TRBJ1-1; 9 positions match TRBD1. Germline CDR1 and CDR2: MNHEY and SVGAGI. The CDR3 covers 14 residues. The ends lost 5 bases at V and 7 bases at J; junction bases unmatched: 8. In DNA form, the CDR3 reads TGTGCCAGCAGTCTACAGGGGGCGGGTGATGAAGCTTTCTTT. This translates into CASSLQGAGDEAFF.

This CDR3 is CATSDLNRGYTF. The DNA of the CDR3 is TGTGCCACCAGTGATTTGAACCGCGGCTACACCTTC. The chain joins TRBV24-1 to TRBJ1-2, with D uncertain. This CDR3 comprises 12 residues. The V gene lost 0 bases and the J gene lost 8 bases, with 6 bases spanning the gap. CDR1 KGHDR and CDR2 SFDVKD come from the germline V gene.

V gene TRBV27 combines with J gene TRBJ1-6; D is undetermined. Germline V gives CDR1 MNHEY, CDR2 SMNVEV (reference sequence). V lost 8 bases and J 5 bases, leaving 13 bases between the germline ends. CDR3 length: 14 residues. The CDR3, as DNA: TGTGCCAGCTCCTTCCTCGGTGATAATTCACCCCTCCACTTT. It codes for CASSFLGDNSPLHF.

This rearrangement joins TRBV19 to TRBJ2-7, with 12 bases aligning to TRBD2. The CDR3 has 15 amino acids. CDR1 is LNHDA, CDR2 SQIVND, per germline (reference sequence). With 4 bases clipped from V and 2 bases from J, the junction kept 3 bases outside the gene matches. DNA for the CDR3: TGTGCCAGTAGTACACTAGCGGGGGGACCCTACGAGCAGTACTTC. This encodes CASSTLAGGPYEQYF.

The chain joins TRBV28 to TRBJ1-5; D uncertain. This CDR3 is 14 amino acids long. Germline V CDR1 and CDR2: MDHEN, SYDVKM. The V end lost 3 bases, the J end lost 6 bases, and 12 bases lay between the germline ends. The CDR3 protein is CASSFAGSSQPQHF. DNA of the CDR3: TGTGCCAGCAGTTTTGCGGGGAGTAGTCAGCCCCAGCATTTT.

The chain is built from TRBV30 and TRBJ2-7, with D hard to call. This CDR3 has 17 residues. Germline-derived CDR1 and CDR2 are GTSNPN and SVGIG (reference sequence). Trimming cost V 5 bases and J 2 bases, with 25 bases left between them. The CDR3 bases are TGTGCCTGGGGAAAGACGTTGGGCATAAAAGTAACCTACGAGCAGTACTTC. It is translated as CAWGKTLGIKVTYEQYF. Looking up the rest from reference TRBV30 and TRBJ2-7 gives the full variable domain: SQTIHQWPATLVQPVGSPLSLECTVEGTSNPNLYWYRQAAGRGLQLLFYSVGIGQISSEVPQNLSASRPQDRQFILSSKKLLLSDSGFYLCAWGKTLGIKVTYEQYFGPGTRLTVT.

For the CDR3, the DNA is TGCGCCAGCAGCCCCAGACTAGCGGGATTAGATACGCAGTATTTT. Protein: CASSPRLAGLDTQYF. The chain uses TRBV5-1 and TRBJ2-3, with 11 bases identical to TRBD2. The V and J ends lost 4 bases and 5 bases, in that order; junction bases with no gene match: 6. The CDR3 covers 15 residues. Germline V lookup: CDR1 SGHRS, CDR2 YFSETQ.